This TCR beta chain was obtained from a study of shared clonotypes between healthy human individuals (dated by TCRdb to about 2020). Regarding the complete study: A couple of women and three men aged 18 to 49 years were included in the cohort. Different laboratories and diverse techniques were used to prepare libraries and sequence TCR repertoires, to increase sequencing depth and limit assay-specific biases. To estimate repertoire size and how much clonotypes are shared between individuals, the study performed deep sequencing of blood TCR repertoires from 4 to 6 healthy adults. Per donor, three plates each were used for CD4 naive and CD4 memory, two for CD8 naive, and one for CD8 memory. Per donor, leukapheresis produced somewhere between about 0.9 and 9.5 billion PBMCs. The study at large found these results: Roughly 5% of naive CD4, 3.5% of naive CD8, around 2.3% of memory CD4, and 0.35% to 0.4% of memory CD8 clonotypes were shared across several donors. Naive subsets generally had larger estimated clonotype richness than memory subsets. Only blood was sampled, and tissue TCR repertoires likely differ from those in blood. Clonotypes shared by all four sorted-subset donors showed higher generation probabilities than non-shared clonotypes. Pairwise subsampling led to the expectation that sequencing depth would affect the degree of clonotype sharing among donors. Incomplete sequencing was indicated by rarefaction of sorted-subset datasets, despite the large sequencing depth. Because the study included a small number of donors, the genetic and exposure-history diversity represented was limited.

Using the deep immunoSEQ assay, TCR CDR3 regions were amplified from genomic DNA by multiplex PCR. Extracted genomic DNA from each cell subset was spread evenly across all wells of several immunoSEQ 96-well plates, with each plate serving as a replicate. For sorted subsets, about 210 ng of genomic DNA, equivalent to 25,000 to 35,000 T cell genomes, went into each replicate PCR. Purified libraries were quantified with a Qubit 3.0 fluorometer, sized on a Bioanalyzer 2100, and re-quantified with the KAPA Library Quantification kit. Every immunoSEQ 96-well plate was sequenced on a dedicated single-read 150-cycle Illumina NextSeq 550 flow cell. Under the source paper's analysis protocol: Because only junctional sequences without quality scores were contained in the immunoSEQ output, filtering matching that applied to full-length reads could not be performed. Sequences were annotated with PyIR, a Python wrapper for IgBLAST v1.9, using IMGT germline references to assign V/J genes and CDR3. Reads were removed for weak V/J assignments (E-value above 1e-6), missing CDR3, stop codons, out-of-frame junctions, or ambiguous translated residues. V3J clonotypes were defined as sequences sharing the same inferred V gene, J gene, and CDR3 amino acid sequence. Percentage overlap between repertoires was computed as shared unique clonotypes divided by the size of the smaller repertoire. Richness of each repertoire was evaluated using RTK rarefaction, the Chao1 estimator, and Recon v2.1 estimates of unobserved clonotypes. Generation probabilities were computed with OLGA for all TCRbeta clonotypes obtained by the gDNA method from a few donors. TCRdb took over this immuneACCESS table, retaining in-frame rearrangements with V and J assigned. Such tables are incomplete; in checked studies, under half of the missing clones stem from an unresolved V gene, and the remainder is unexplained. V, J and clone size derive from that table, while D and trimming were established from the DNA sequence. In all, the sample holds under 700,000 clones, and approximately 95% of those were seen once. The top ten hold over 0.1% of the sample.

For this clone: It lacks a known antigen. No base quality values were provided; no much bigger clone lies one nucleotide off.

CD8 naive samples consisted of CD45RO-negative cells that were positively selected for CCR7, yielding a CD45RA+CCR7+ population without TemRA cells. Donors were healthy HIV-negative adults with no recently reported acute infections or vaccinations. All donors were Caucasian adults living in Nashville, Tennessee, USA. After blood collection by leukapheresis, PBMCs were isolated using Ficoll-Histopaque density gradient centrifugation and then cryopreserved in the vapor phase of liquid nitrogen. Analytical flow cytometry was used to check the purity and quantity of every magnetically sorted T cell population. Genomic DNA was isolated from each sorted fraction and quantified by UV absorbance on a Nanodrop 2000c. The receptor was isolated from a woman between 25 and 40 years old in good health. Material: naive CD8+ T cells sorted from blood. The meaning of the sample's cell subset or site label: CD45RA+CCR7+.

This receptor carries the CDR3 CASRDQKRTEQETQYF. The DNA sequence is TGTGCCAGCAGAGACCAAAAGAGGACAGAACAAGAGACCCAGTACTTC. The sequence links TRBV28 to TRBJ2-5, with a weak D call of TRBD1 (6 bases match). Measured from the cysteine to the phenylalanine, the CDR3 is 16 residues long. Here the CDR3 DNA is all that survives: 48 bases in frame from base 1. Trimming takes 6 bases from V and 2 bases from J, and the germline ends sit 19 bases apart. The germline V gene provides CDR1 MDHEN and CDR2 SYDVKM.